These T cell receptor beta chains were read from a single sample in a study of cytomegalovirus exposure and HLA in healthy donors. Clones were read by immunoSEQ multiplex PCR, and TCRdb kept only the in-frame ones, dropping some. The data contain 150,000 to 200,000 clones, approximately 59% of them singletons. The specimen was PBMCs. These receptors were collected from a man aged 35 to 55 in good health and CMV-seronegative. Each CDR3 is given with its conserved first and last residue. Fields, in order: D gene, clone size, J gene, V gene, CDR3 protein, CDR3 DNA. A D gene is named only where the DNA matches it firmly. Not every row has a clone size; where given, it reads once, few, many or a size class.

D: TRBD1; size: .; J: TRBJ2-7; V: TRBV9; CDR3: CASSVGQRSYEQYF; DNA: TGTGCCAGCAGCGTGGGACAGCGTTCCTACGAGCAGTACTTC
D: TRBD2; size: .; J: TRBJ2-5; V: TRBV7-2; CDR3: CASSPQSGRAGETQYF; DNA: TGTGCCAGCAGCCCCCAGAGCGGGAGGGCGGGAGAGACCCAGTACTTC
D: .; size: .; J: TRBJ2-5; V: TRBV27; CDR3: CASSLNRVKETQYF; DNA: TGTGCCAGCAGTTTAAACAGGGTTAAAGAGACCCAGTACTTC
D: TRBD1; size: .; J: TRBJ1-4; V: TRBV6-5; CDR3: CASSYAATGGYEKLFF; DNA: TGTGCCAGCAGCTACGCGGCAACAGGGGGGTATGAAAAACTGTTTTTT
D: TRBD2; size: once; J: TRBJ2-3; V: TRBV5-1; CDR3: CASLGLVSDTQYF; DNA: TGCGCCAGCTTGGGACTAGTCTCAGATACGCAGTATTTT
D: TRBD1; size: few; J: TRBJ1-2; V: TRBV7-9; CDR3: CASSLGQRPAYGYTF; DNA: TGTGCCAGCAGCCTGGGACAGCGACCTGCCTATGGCTACACCTTC
D: .; size: few; J: TRBJ2-7; V: TRBV2; CDR3: CANLKGTFTYEQYF; DNA: TGTGCCAACCTAAAAGGGACTTTTACCTACGAGCAGTACTTC
D: TRBD1; size: .; J: TRBJ1-2; V: TRBV6-6; CDR3: CASRTGTGHGYTF; DNA: TGTGCCAGCAGGACCGGGACAGGCCATGGCTACACCTTC
D: TRBD1; size: .; J: TRBJ1-3; V: TRBV19; CDR3: CASSIRDSISGNTIYF; DNA: TGTGCCAGTAGTATCCGGGACAGCATCTCTGGAAACACCATATATTTT
D: .; size: once; J: TRBJ1-2; V: TRBV19; CDR3: CASKTAGGPSGGYTF; DNA: TGTGCCAGCAAGACCGCGGGGGGACCCTCCGGTGGCTACACCTTC
D: TRBD1; size: few; J: TRBJ2-7; V: TRBV6-6; CDR3: CASRQSGGAAREQYF; DNA: TGTGCCAGCAGACAGTCAGGGGGCGCGGCGCGGGAGCAGTACTTC
D: .; size: few; J: TRBJ1-6; V: TRBV2; CDR3: CASSEAEGRSPLHF; DNA: TGTGCCAGCAGTGAAGCAGAGGGTCGCTCACCCCTCCACTTT
D: .; size: .; J: TRBJ2-3; V: TRBV5-5; CDR3: CASSLLATADTQYF; DNA: TGTGCCAGCAGCTTGCTAGCGACCGCAGATACGCAGTATTTT
D: TRBD1; size: .; J: TRBJ2-5; V: TRBV5-4; CDR3: CASSGGQGQETQYF; DNA: TGTGCCAGCAGCGGGGGACAGGGTCAAGAGACCCAGTACTTC
D: .; size: many; J: TRBJ1-6; V: TRBV27; CDR3: CASRREHNSPLHF; DNA: TGTGCCAGCCGCCGGGAGCATAATTCACCCCTCCACTTT
D: TRBD1; size: once; J: TRBJ1-3; V: TRBV5-1; CDR3: CASSTTGDTSGNTIYF; DNA: TGCGCCAGCAGCACGACAGGGGACACCTCTGGAAACACCATATATTTT
D: .; size: .; J: TRBJ1-5; V: TRBV30; CDR3: CAWSVVFVGGNQPQHF; DNA: TGTGCCTGGAGTGTCGTGTTTGTGGGGGGGAATCAGCCCCAGCATTTT
D: TRBD1; size: .; J: TRBJ2-2; V: TRBV4-1; CDR3: CASSQEQGIRAGELFF; DNA: TGCGCCAGCAGCCAAGAACAGGGGATTAGGGCCGGGGAGCTGTTTTTT
D: TRBD2; size: once; J: TRBJ2-7; V: TRBV7-9; CDR3: CASSLQGGYNEQYF; DNA: TGTGCCAGCAGCCTTCAGGGAGGGTACAACGAGCAGTACTTC
D: TRBD1; size: .; J: TRBJ2-7; V: TRBV5-6; CDR3: CASSLWVTGERTYEQYF; DNA: TGTGCCAGCAGCTTGTGGGTAACAGGGGAGAGAACCTACGAGCAGTACTTC
D: .; size: .; J: TRBJ1-1; V: TRBV6-1; CDR3: CASIGTSAGTEAFF; DNA: TGTGCCAGCATTGGGACATCCGCTGGCACTGAAGCTTTCTTT
D: .; size: .; J: TRBJ2-7; V: TRBV27; CDR3: CASSFDKGYSYEQYF; DNA: TGTGCCAGCAGTTTTGATAAGGGGTACTCCTACGAGCAGTACTTC
D: .; size: .; J: TRBJ2-1; V: TRBV5-1; CDR3: CASSLIPQGQDNEQFF; DNA: TGCGCCAGCAGCTTGATTCCGCAGGGGCAGGACAATGAGCAGTTCTTC
D: TRBD1; size: .; J: TRBJ2-3; V: TRBV7-9; CDR3: CASSPPGQSTDTQYF; DNA: TGTGCCAGCAGCCCACCGGGACAGAGCACGGATACGCAGTATTTT
D: TRBD1; size: .; J: TRBJ2-1; V: TRBV9; CDR3: CASGEAGGYNEQFF; DNA: TGTGCCAGCGGCGAGGCAGGGGGCTACAATGAGCAGTTCTTC
D: TRBD1; size: .; J: TRBJ1-2; V: TRBV27; CDR3: CASSLEGAHGYTF; DNA: TGTGCCAGCAGTTTAGAGGGGGCACATGGCTACACCTTC
D: TRBD2; size: once; J: TRBJ2-7; V: TRBV11-1; CDR3: CASSFGTTSYEQYF; DNA: TGTGCCAGCAGCTTCGGGACTACCTCCTACGAGCAGTACTTC